This T cell receptor (beta chain) was recovered during a study of T cells after yellow fever vaccination. The wider study: The fractions with low cell numbers were processed using SMART-Seq v4 Ultra Low Input.

Study results and limitations: The appearance of a small share of clonotypes in both CD4 and CD8 compartments was observed. Reappearance after the booster was seen for most primary-vaccination clones, at roughly 96% CD4 and 75% to 90% CD8.

The CDR3 totals 13 residues. Germline values: CDR1 LNHNV, CDR2 YYDKDF (reference sequence). Deletions cut 9 bases from V and 5 bases from J, with 14 bases between. This clonotype was counted a few times. Antigen specificity is unknown. Conversion of TCR transcripts into cDNA relied on 5'RACE template switching, which added a universal primer site and UMIs. TCRdb re-called the 5' RACE reads through MiXCR, storing one row per CDR3 protein. This table has approximately 550,000 distinct CDR3 sequences, roughly a fifth appearing once. Material: PBMCs, obtained 15 days after the yellow fever booster vaccination. The chain combines TRBV15 with TRBJ1-3; perhaps TRBD1 as D (5 bases). The clonotype comes from a man aged 30 to 45 who received the YFV17D yellow fever vaccine. The CDR3 DNA follows: TGTGCCACTTCGAGCAGGACAAGAAACACCATATATTTT. Its translation: CATSSRTRNTIYF.